This is a list of T cell receptor beta chains from one sample in a study of OX40 agonist ivuxolimab in advanced cancers. Produced via immunoSEQ multiplex PCR; TCRdb's table is partial and in-frame only. This repertoire shows tens of thousands of clones, 84% found once; its top ten account for roughly 30%. Specimen: CD4+ or CD8+ T cells sorted from blood, collected in a trial of the OX40 agonist ivuxolimab. The receptors come from an adult with an advanced solid tumor such as melanoma, head and neck, liver or kidney cancer. The CDR3 runs from the conserved cysteine through the conserved F or W. The D gene is left open where the match is weak. Clone size is not always given. Where it is, it says once, few, many or a class for expanded clones.

j_call d_call v_call clone_size cdr3_nt cdr3_aa
TRBJ2-1 TRBD2 TRBV30 . TGTGCCTGGAGTTTCGGCGGGGGGATCAATGAGCAGTTCTTC CAWSFGGGINEQFF
TRBJ1-3 . TRBV5-1 . TGCGCCAGCAGCTTGCAAGGGATCGGTCTGAGCTCTGGAAACACCATATATTTT CASSLQGIGLSSGNTIYF
TRBJ2-5 . TRBV7-8 . TGTGCCAGCAGCCCTGAGTGGCGGGTGATCCAAGAGACCCAGTACTTC CASSPEWRVIQETQYF
TRBJ1-3 . TRBV6-1 . TGTGCCAGCAGTGAAGCGCAGCCGGAGGTATCGGGAAACACCATATATTTT CASSEAQPEVSGNTIYF
TRBJ2-2 TRBD2 TRBV29-1 . TGCAGCGTTGAAGACCAGACTAGCGGGAACACCGGGGAGCTGTTTTTT CSVEDQTSGNTGELFF
TRBJ1-2 . TRBV30 . TGTGCCTGGACTTCGTCCCGGTTCGGCTACACCTTC CAWTSSRFGYTF
TRBJ2-1 . TRBV30 . TGTGCCTCTAGGGGCCGGCACGTGGGAGAATCCTACAATGAGCAGTTCTTC CASRGRHVGESYNEQFF
TRBJ2-7 . TRBV30 . TGTGCCTGGAGTGTAGGGCCGATCTACGAGCAGTACTTC CAWSVGPIYEQYF
TRBJ2-2 . TRBV9 . TGTGCCAGCAGCGAGGGGAAAGGGACCGCCGGGGAGCTGTTTTTT CASSEGKGTAGELFF
TRBJ1-1 . TRBV9 . TGTGCCAGCAGCCCGACAGGCCCCAACACTGAAGCTTTCTTT CASSPTGPNTEAFF
TRBJ2-2 . TRBV6-5 . TGTGCCAGCAGTTACTCTCGGAGTACCGGGGAGCTGTTTTTT CASSYSRSTGELFF
TRBJ2-7 . TRBV4-1 . TGCGCCAGCAGCCAAGAGGGAGTACCCTACGAGCAGTACTTC CASSQEGVPYEQYF
TRBJ2-2 . TRBV7-9 . TGTGCCAGCAGCTTAAACGCCAGGGGATCCGGGGAGCTGTTTTTT CASSLNARGSGELFF
TRBJ1-3 . TRBV2 . TGTGCCAGCACTCCAGGGGGAAACACCATATATTTT CASTPGGNTIYF
TRBJ2-1 . TRBV25-1 . TGTGCCAGCGCTCGTCTTGGGGGGAATGAGCAGTTCTTC CASARLGGNEQFF
TRBJ2-5 . TRBV28 once TGTGCCAGCAGTTCTGCCCGCGAGACCCAGTACTTC CASSSARETQYF
TRBJ2-3 TRBD2 TRBV4-2 few TGTGCCAGCAGCCAAGAGCGGGGGGGCCCAGATACGCAGTATTTT CASSQERGGPDTQYF
TRBJ1-1 . TRBV4-1 . TGCGCCAGCAGCCAAGAGATAGGCATGAACACTGAAGCTTTCTTT CASSQEIGMNTEAFF
TRBJ2-7 . TRBV19 . TGTGCCAGTAGTATTTGGCCAGGGGGGTACGAGCAGTACTTC CASSIWPGGYEQYF
TRBJ2-3 . TRBV4-2 . TGTGCCAGCAGCCAAGATCTGGGCACAGATACGCAGTATTTT CASSQDLGTDTQYF
TRBJ1-1 . TRBV28 medium-sized TGTGCCAGCATCGGAAAACAGGGAGGGAACACTGAAGCTTTCTTT CASIGKQGGNTEAFF
TRBJ2-2 . TRBV27 . TGTGCCAGCAGTTTCGGAGGGGGCACCGGGGAGCTGTTTTTT CASSFGGGTGELFF
TRBJ1-1 . TRBV7-9 . TGTGCCAGCACCGTATCGATAGGGGCGGTGGACACTGAAGCTTTCTTT CASTVSIGAVDTEAFF
TRBJ2-5 TRBD2 TRBV6-6 few TGTGCCAGCAGGCCGGGACTACACCAAGAGACCCAGTACTTC CASRPGLHQETQYF
TRBJ2-1 . TRBV28 . TGTGCCAGCACCGTAACCCGGGGAAATGAGCAGTTCTTC CASTVTRGNEQFF
TRBJ2-2 . TRBV2 . TGTGCCAGCAGGGATACAAGGGGAGAGCTGTTTTTT CASRDTRGELFF
TRBJ2-7 . TRBV6-6 once TGTGCCACCAGTGCCCAACAGGGCCACGAGCAGTACTTC CATSAQQGHEQYF
TRBJ2-7 . TRBV11-3 . TGTGCCACCGGGCCATGGGGGGCTCCGGGGTACGAGCAGTACTTC CATGPWGAPGYEQYF
TRBJ2-1 TRBD2 TRBV15 . TGTGCCACCAGCGCAGCGGGAGGGGTCAATGAGCAGTTCTTC CATSAAGGVNEQFF
TRBJ2-1 . TRBV9 . TGTGCCAGCAGCGAACCCACCCCCCATGAGCAGTTCTTC CASSEPTPHEQFF
TRBJ2-1 . TRBV7-9 . TGTGCCAGCAGCCCCGGACATATGGGCGACAATGAGCAGTTCTTC CASSPGHMGDNEQFF
TRBJ1-5 . TRBV7-9 . TGTGCCAGCAGCTTAGGCGGCTCTGGACCCCAGCATTTT CASSLGGSGPQHF
TRBJ2-5 TRBD1 TRBV9 . TGTGCCAGCAGCGGTGAGGGGACAGGAGAGACCCAGTACTTC CASSGEGTGETQYF
TRBJ1-1 . TRBV11-2 . TGTGCCAGCAGCCTCAGGGGTGGGAACACTGAAGCTTTCTTT CASSLRGGNTEAFF
TRBJ2-1 TRBD2 TRBV27 . TGTGCCAGCAGTACCGGGACTAGCGGAAACAATGAGCAGTTCTTC CASSTGTSGNNEQFF
TRBJ2-1 . TRBV28 . TGTGCCAGCAGCCCCGGGACAAACTTAGCCCCAAATGAGCAGTTCTTC CASSPGTNLAPNEQFF
TRBJ2-1 TRBD1 TRBV10-2 . TGCGCCTCGGGACAGGGCAATGAGCAGTTCTTC CASGQGNEQFF